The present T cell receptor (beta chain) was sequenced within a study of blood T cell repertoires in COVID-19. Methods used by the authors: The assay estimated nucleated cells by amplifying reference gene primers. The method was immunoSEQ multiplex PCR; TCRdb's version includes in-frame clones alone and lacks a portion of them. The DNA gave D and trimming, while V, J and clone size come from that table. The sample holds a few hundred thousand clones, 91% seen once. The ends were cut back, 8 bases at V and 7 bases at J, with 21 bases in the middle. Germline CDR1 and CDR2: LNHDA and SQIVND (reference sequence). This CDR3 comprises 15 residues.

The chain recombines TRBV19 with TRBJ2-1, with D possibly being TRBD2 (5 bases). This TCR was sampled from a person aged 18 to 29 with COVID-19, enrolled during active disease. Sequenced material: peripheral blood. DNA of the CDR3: TGTGCCAGTCGGACTGCCGGGGTCGGTAGAAATGAGCAGTTCTTC. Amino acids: CASRTAGVGRNEQFF.